This is a list of T cell receptor beta chains from one sample in a study of blood T cells in healthy people across ages. TCRdb re-analysed the 5' RACE reads in MiXCR, keeping a single row per CDR3 protein. The profile shows about 1.4 million distinct CDR3 sequences, almost 60% of them singletons. The sample taken for sequencing was blood. These receptors all come from a man aged 18 to 29 in good health. Each CDR3 is given with its conserved first and last residue. Each record gives: CDR3 protein, CDR3 DNA, clone size, J gene, D gene, V gene, CDR3 length. D genes are given only for firm matches. Expanded clones are given a class, and other clones once, few, many or no size at all.

CSASFSRSTDTQYF TGCAGTGCTAGTTTCTCTCGATCTACAGATACGCAGTATTTT few TRBJ2-3 NA TRBV20-1 14
CSARDSDRGYGYTF TGCAGTGCTAGAGATTCGGACAGGGGCTATGGCTACACCTTC few TRBJ1-2 TRBD1 TRBV20-1 14
CSVWGLSYEQYF TGCAGCGTGTGGGGGCTCTCCTACGAGCAGTACTTC few TRBJ2-7 NA TRBV29-1 12
CASSQDHRGLEQYF TGCGCCAGCAGCCAAGATCACAGGGGCCTCGAGCAGTACTTC NA TRBJ2-7 TRBD1 TRBV4-3 14
CATSRESTGGADTQYF TGTGCCACCAGCAGAGAAAGCACAGGGGGCGCAGATACGCAGTATTTT NA TRBJ2-3 TRBD1 TRBV15 16
CASSPQGAGIHEQYF TGTGCCAGCAGCCCACAGGGGGCGGGTATCCACGAGCAGTACTTC once TRBJ2-7 TRBD1 TRBV7-8 15
CASTTLGQAYEQYF TGTGCCAGCACAACACTCGGACAGGCCTACGAGCAGTACTTC NA TRBJ2-7 TRBD1 TRBV12-3/TRBV12-4 14
CASSQVRAMGTEAFF TGTGCCAGCAGCCAAGTCAGGGCCATGGGCACTGAAGCTTTCTTT NA TRBJ1-1 NA TRBV14 15
CASSYRLAGGDTQYF TGTGCCAGCAGCTACCGACTAGCGGGGGGAGATACGCAGTATTTT NA TRBJ2-3 TRBD2 TRBV7-2 15
CASTRTGGRGLYEQYF TGTGCCAGCACCAGGACAGGGGGGAGAGGGTTGTACGAGCAGTACTTC NA TRBJ2-7 TRBD1 TRBV28 16
CASKEGGDTDTQYF TGCGCCAGCAAAGAGGGGGGGGACACAGATACGCAGTATTTT once TRBJ2-3 NA TRBV5-1 14
CAISGTDYEQYF TGTGCCATCAGTGGGACAGACTACGAGCAGTACTTC few TRBJ2-7 NA TRBV10-3 12
CASSQDRLGEQFF TGTGCCAGCAGCCAAGATCGGTTAGGTGAGCAGTTCTTC few TRBJ2-1 NA TRBV4-2 13
CASSYLGPEGEKLFF TGTGCCAGCAGTTACTTGGGCCCGGAGGGTGAAAAACTGTTTTTT NA TRBJ1-4 NA TRBV2 15
CASSLVGGPTDTQYF TGTGCCAGCAGCTTAGTAGGGGGGCCCACAGATACGCAGTATTTT NA TRBJ2-3 NA TRBV7-8 15
CSARATYYGGQFF TGCAGTGCTAGAGCGACCTATTACGGTGGGCAGTTCTTC NA TRBJ2-1 NA TRBV20-1 13
CSARGAGFHQTSGGYNEQFF TGCAGTGCTAGAGGCGCCGGGTTTCATCAGACTAGCGGGGGCTACAATGAGCAGTTCTTC NA TRBJ2-1 TRBD2 TRBV20-1 20
CASSQEAPSSYNEQFF TGTGCCAGCAGCCAAGAGGCTCCCAGCTCCTACAATGAGCAGTTCTTC NA TRBJ2-1 NA TRBV3-1 16
CSARDQYRELGEQYF TGCAGTGCTAGAGATCAGTACAGGGAGCTGGGCGAGCAGTACTTC NA TRBJ2-7 NA TRBV20-1 15
CASIRDRTNYGYTF TGTGCCAGCATACGGGACAGGACTAACTATGGCTACACCTTC NA TRBJ1-2 TRBD1 TRBV2 14
CASSAKTRGREGEQYF TGTGCCAGCAGTGCAAAGACGAGGGGGCGGGAGGGTGAGCAGTACTTC once TRBJ2-5 TRBD2 TRBV25-1 16
CASSPLEGRDGYTF TGTGCCAGCTCACCACTAGAAGGGCGGGATGGCTACACCTTC NA TRBJ1-2 NA TRBV18 14
CSVVAGNGGEQFF TGCAGCGTTGTTGCGGGGAACGGTGGTGAGCAGTTCTTC once TRBJ2-1 NA TRBV29-1 13
CAISEPTMAYFGANYGYTF TGTGCCATCAGTGAGCCGACTATGGCTTACTTTGGGGCTAACTATGGCTACACCTTC NA TRBJ1-2 NA TRBV10-3 19
CASSRDTYYEQYF TGTGCCAGCAGCCGGGACACCTACTACGAGCAGTACTTC NA TRBJ2-7 NA TRBV7-2 13
CATTEGLQETQYF TGTGCGACTACAGAGGGATTACAAGAGACCCAGTACTTC NA TRBJ2-5 NA TRBV7-6 13
CANSAAWNTEAFF TGTGCCAACAGTGCGGCTTGGAACACTGAAGCTTTCTTT NA TRBJ1-1 NA TRBV27 13
CASRAGKPGNEQFF TGTGCCAGCAGAGCGGGGAAGCCTGGCAATGAGCAGTTCTTC NA TRBJ2-1 TRBD2 TRBV4-2 14
CSVDTPPERTQYF TGCAGCGTTGACACCCCTCCGGAGCGAACCCAGTACTTC NA TRBJ2-7 NA TRBV29-1 13
CASSQVGTSGNTQYF TGTGCCAGCAGCCAAGTGGGAACTAGCGGGAATACGCAGTATTTT NA TRBJ2-3 TRBD2 TRBV11-2 15
CSVGRNRAFF TGCAGCGTTGGTAGGAATCGAGCTTTCTTT NA TRBJ1-1 NA TRBV29-1 10
CATSRTSGGINEQFF TGTGCCACCAGCAGAACTAGCGGGGGGATCAATGAGCAGTTCTTC NA TRBJ2-1 TRBD2 TRBV15 15
CSAGPGLHYEQYF TGCAGTGCTGGACCGGGACTACACTACGAGCAGTACTTC NA TRBJ2-7 TRBD2 TRBV20-1 13
CASRPRFSRLPKGEHTQYF TGTGCCAGCAGGCCTCGTTTTAGTCGCCTCCCAAAGGGGGAACATACGCAGTATTTT NA TRBJ2-3 NA TRBV7-9 19
CASSLGYRGDQPQHF TGCGCCAGCAGCTTGGGCTACAGGGGAGATCAGCCCCAGCATTTT NA TRBJ1-5 TRBD1 TRBV5-1 15
CASSHLTSGRTDTQYF TGTGCCAGCAGTCACCTGACTAGCGGCCGCACAGATACGCAGTATTTT NA TRBJ2-3 TRBD2 TRBV2 16
CASNLFPKTYEQYF TGTGCCAGCAACCTATTTCCAAAAACCTACGAGCAGTACTTC NA TRBJ2-7 NA TRBV5-6 14
CASSQQGRRETQYF TGTGCCAGCAGCCAGCAGGGGCGGAGGGAGACCCAGTACTTC few TRBJ2-5 NA TRBV4-2 14
CAGSQEDSVDTQYF TGCGCCGGCAGCCAGGAAGACAGTGTAGATACGCAGTATTTT NA TRBJ2-3 NA TRBV4-1 14
CASSQDLAGGQEDTQYF TGTGCCAGCAGCCAAGATCTTGCGGGGGGACAGGAAGATACGCAGTATTTT NA TRBJ2-3 NA TRBV3-1 17
CSAGQRAVRPIDNEQFF TGCAGTGCCGGCCAGCGGGCGGTTCGCCCCATAGACAATGAGCAGTTCTTC NA TRBJ2-1 NA TRBV20-1 17
CASSLQGLWETQYF TGTGCCAGCAGTCTACAGGGTCTATGGGAGACCCAGTACTTC NA TRBJ2-5 NA TRBV28 14
CASSLVGGRNQPQHF TGTGCCAGCAGCTTAGTGGGGGGCCGCAATCAGCCCCAGCATTTT once TRBJ1-5 NA TRBV7-2 15
CATYGPGNYGYTF TGTGCCACCTACGGACCGGGAAACTATGGCTACACCTTC NA TRBJ1-2 NA TRBV25-1 13
CSVGGINYGYTF TGCAGCGTTGGAGGGATTAACTATGGCTACACCTTC few TRBJ1-2 NA TRBV29-1 12
CSVEGGQGVLGYTF TGCAGTGTTGAAGGGGGGCAGGGGGTTTTAGGCTACACCTTC NA TRBJ1-2 TRBD1 TRBV29-1 14
CASSFDPRKGVYEQYF TGTGCCAGCAGCTTCGATCCCAGAAAAGGAGTCTACGAGCAGTACTTC NA TRBJ2-7 NA TRBV7-9 16
CASSMGQGVAEAFF TGTGCCAGCAGTATGGGACAGGGTGTCGCTGAAGCTTTCTTT NA TRBJ1-1 TRBD1 TRBV12-3/TRBV12-4 14
CAGSSGQIIYNEQFF TGTGCCGGATCATCGGGACAGATAATTTACAATGAGCAGTTCTTC NA TRBJ2-1 NA TRBV21-1 15
CASSTGAGEQYF TGTGCCAGCAGCACGGGAGCGGGGGAGCAGTACTTC NA TRBJ2-7 TRBD2 TRBV7-2 12
CASSLTGRGGEQYF TGTGCCAGCAGCTTAACGGGACGAGGGGGCGAGCAGTACTTC NA TRBJ2-7 NA TRBV7-9 14
CASRLGVGRYYEQYF TGCGCCAGCAGGCTTGGAGTGGGGCGCTACTACGAGCAGTACTTC NA TRBJ2-7 NA TRBV5-1 15
CASSPERQVRSQYF TGTGCCAGCAGCCCCGAACGACAGGTCAGGTCCCAGTACTTC NA TRBJ2-5 NA TRBV12-3/TRBV12-4 14
CASSHDGPNTGELFF TGTGCCAGCAGCCACGATGGACCGAACACCGGGGAGCTGTTTTTT NA TRBJ2-2 NA TRBV4-2 15